The clone carrying this T cell receptor (beta chain) was recorded at least ten times. The antigen is unknown. This sample was taken from a study of T cells in Graves' hyperthyroidism and ophthalmopathy. Whole-study findings and limits: Model predictions of ophthalmopathy came a median around 6.5 months before onset. Among thyroid clonotypes expanded above 0.001, most also appeared in blood.

Uncontrolled infection, other autoimmune disease, pregnancy and lactation each barred patients from inclusion. PBMCs were collected from an approximately 10 ml volume of fresh peripheral blood. This CDR3 contains 15 residues. Germline lookup yields CDR1 KGHSH and CDR2 LQKENI. Losses at the gene ends were 6 bases for V and 3 bases for J; bases not matched to a gene: 6. Researchers took RNA transcripts and amplified the TCR beta CDR3 regions from them. Primed by the HTBI set, a first-round RT-PCR was run on the TCR CDR3. TCRdb fed the multiplex PCR reads into MiXCR, producing one record per CDR3 protein. The profile covers some 440,000 distinct CDR3 sequences, with about 15% appearing a single time and approximately 7.5% taken by the ten largest.

Sequenced: blood. This chain uses TRBV18 with TRBJ2-1; 9 nucleotides align to TRBD1. This TCR derives from a young woman with Graves' hyperthyroidism. This CDR3 reads CASSQGQGNYNEQFF. The CDR3 nucleotides are TGTGCCAGCTCCCAAGGACAGGGGAACTACAATGAGCAGTTCTTC.